This T cell receptor beta chain was recovered during a study of neurological immune-mediated disorders. Via MiXCR, TCRdb re-called the 5' RACE reads, giving one row per CDR3 protein. The sample shows roughly 50,000 distinct CDR3 sequences, roughly 13% of them seen only once. About this clonotype: The antigen is unknown. One junction end does not reproduce the germline sequence, and a read error may be involved.

In germline, CDR1 is SGDLS, CDR2 YYNGEE. The CDR3 is 15 residues long. Study results and caveats: The absence of shared CDR3 amino acid sequences among expanded clones across subjects suggests private repertoires in all groups.

Time point noted: longitudinal time-point 3. Unsorted libraries used 2 million PBMCs kept at -80 degrees C. This TCR came from a male donor with HTLV-1-associated myelopathy (HAM/TSP). Material: PBMCs. The chain has TRBV9 and TRBJ2-3; D gene unclear. CDR3 amino acids: CARSVEDGDTDTQYF. The CDR3 nucleotides are TGTGCCAGAAGCGTAGAGGACGGAGACACAGATACGCAGTATTTT.